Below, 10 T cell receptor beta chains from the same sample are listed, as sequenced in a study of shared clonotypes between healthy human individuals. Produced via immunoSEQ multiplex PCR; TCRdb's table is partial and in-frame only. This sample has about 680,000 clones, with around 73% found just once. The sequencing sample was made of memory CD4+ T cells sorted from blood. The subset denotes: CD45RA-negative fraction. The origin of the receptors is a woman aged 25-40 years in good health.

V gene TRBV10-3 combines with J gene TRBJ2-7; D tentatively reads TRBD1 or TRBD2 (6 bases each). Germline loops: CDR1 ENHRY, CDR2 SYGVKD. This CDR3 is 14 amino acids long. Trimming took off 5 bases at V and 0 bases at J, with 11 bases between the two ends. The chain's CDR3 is CAISRQEGSYEQYF. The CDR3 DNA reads TGTGCCATCAGTCGACAGGAGGGCTCCTACGAGCAGTACTTC.

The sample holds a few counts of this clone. The CDR3 sequence is CACTQGTDTQYF. The CDR3 DNA sequence: TGTGCCTGCACACAAGGCACAGATACGCAGTATTTT. J is TRBJ2-3 and V is TRBV30; D ambiguous. V lost 6 bases, J lost 1 base, and 8 bases lay in between. Germline V gene lookup returns CDR1 GTSNPN and CDR2 SVGIG (reference sequence). This CDR3 region has 12 residues.

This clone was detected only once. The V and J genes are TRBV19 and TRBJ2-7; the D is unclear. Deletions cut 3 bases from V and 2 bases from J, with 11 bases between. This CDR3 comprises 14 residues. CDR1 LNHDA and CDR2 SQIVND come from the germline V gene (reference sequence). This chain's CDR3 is CASSIEPSTYEQYF. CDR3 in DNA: TGTGCCAGTAGTATTGAGCCTAGTACCTACGAGCAGTACTTC.

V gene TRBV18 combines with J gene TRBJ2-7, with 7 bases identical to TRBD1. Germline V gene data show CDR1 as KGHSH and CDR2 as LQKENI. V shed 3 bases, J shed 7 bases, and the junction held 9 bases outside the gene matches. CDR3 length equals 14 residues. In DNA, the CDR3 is TGTGCCAGCTCACCGGGGACAGTTGGTATTGAGCAGTACTTC. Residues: CASSPGTVGIEQYF.

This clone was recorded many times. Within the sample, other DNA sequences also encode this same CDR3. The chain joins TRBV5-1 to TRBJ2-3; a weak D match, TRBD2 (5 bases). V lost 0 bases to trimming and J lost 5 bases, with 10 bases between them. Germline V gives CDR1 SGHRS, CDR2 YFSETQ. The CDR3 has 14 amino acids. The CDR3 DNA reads TGCGCCAGCAGCTTGGGCACCGGAGGAGATACGCAGTATTTT. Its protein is CASSLGTGGDTQYF.

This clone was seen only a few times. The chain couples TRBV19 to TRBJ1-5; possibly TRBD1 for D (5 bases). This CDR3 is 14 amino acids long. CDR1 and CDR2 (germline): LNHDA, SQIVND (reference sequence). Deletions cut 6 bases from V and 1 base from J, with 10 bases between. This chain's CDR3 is CASRRGNSNQPQHF. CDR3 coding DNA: TGTGCCAGTAGGCGGGGGAACAGCAATCAGCCCCAGCATTTT.

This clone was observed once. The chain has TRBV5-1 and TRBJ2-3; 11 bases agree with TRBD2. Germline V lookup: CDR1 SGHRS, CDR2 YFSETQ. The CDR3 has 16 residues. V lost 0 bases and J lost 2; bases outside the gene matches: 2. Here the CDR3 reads CASSLGTSGPTDTQYF. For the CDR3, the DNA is TGCGCCAGCAGCTTGGGGACTAGCGGGCCCACAGATACGCAGTATTTT. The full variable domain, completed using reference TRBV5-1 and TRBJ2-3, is KAGVTQTPRYLIKTRGQQVTLSCSPISGHRSVSWYQQTPGQGLQFLFEYFSETQRNKGNFPGRFSGRQFSNSRSEMNVSTLELGDSALYLCASSLGTSGPTDTQYFGPGTRLTVL.

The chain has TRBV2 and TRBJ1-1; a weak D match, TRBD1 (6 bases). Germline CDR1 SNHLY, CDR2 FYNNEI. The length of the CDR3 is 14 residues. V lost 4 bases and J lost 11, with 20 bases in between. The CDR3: CASSGILTGLEAFF. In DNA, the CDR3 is TGTGCCAGCAGTGGGATCCTGACAGGCCTGGAGGCTTTCTTT.

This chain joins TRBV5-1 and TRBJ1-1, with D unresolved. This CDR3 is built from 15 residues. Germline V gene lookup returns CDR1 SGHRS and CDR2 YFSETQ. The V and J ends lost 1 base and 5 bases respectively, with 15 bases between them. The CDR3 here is CASSLSAVAGTEAFF. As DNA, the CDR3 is TGCGCCAGCAGCTTGTCCGCCGTTGCGGGGACTGAAGCTTTCTTT.

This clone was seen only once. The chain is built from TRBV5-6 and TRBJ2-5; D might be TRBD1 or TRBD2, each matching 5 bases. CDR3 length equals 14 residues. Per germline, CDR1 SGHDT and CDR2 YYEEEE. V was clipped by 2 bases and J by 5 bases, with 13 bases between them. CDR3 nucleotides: TGTGCCAGCAGCTTCTTGGGACCTCTTGAGACCCAGTACTTC. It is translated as CASSFLGPLETQYF.